This record concerns one T cell receptor beta chain sequence. Its antigen remains unidentified. The same CDR3 also results from other DNA sequences found in this sample. This specimen comes from a study of shared clonotypes between healthy human individuals. Study-level background: Donors had three CD4 naive, three CD4 memory, two CD8 naive and one CD8 memory plate apiece. Study-level findings and limits: It was only blood that was sampled, and tissue repertoires likely differ. Memory subsets generally showed lower estimated richness than naive subsets. Shared clonotypes: approximately 4.5% naive CD4, 3.5% to 4% naive CD8, less than 2.5% memory CD4, approximately 0.41% memory CD8.

Profiled with immunoSEQ multiplex PCR; TCRdb holds only in-frame clones, not every one. The table includes millions of clones, about 95% detected once. With V trimmed by 0 bases and J by 4 bases, 3 bases remained unmatched. Per the germline V gene, CDR1 is GTSNPN and CDR2 is SVGIG (reference sequence). The CDR3 runs to 14 residues. Sequenced input: naive CD4+ T cells sorted from blood. As to subset: CD45RA+ positively selected. The receptor was isolated from a man aged 18 to 30 in good health. J is TRBJ1-3 and V is TRBV30; 7 positions match TRBD1. Here the CDR3 DNA reads TGTGCCTGGAGTGTACAGGGGCCGGGAAACACCATATATTTT. Its translation: CAWSVQGPGNTIYF. The full variable domain, completed using reference TRBV30 and TRBJ1-3, is SQTIHQWPATLVQPVGSPLSLECTVEGTSNPNLYWYRQAAGRGLQLLFYSVGIGQISSEVPQNLSASRPQDRQFILSSKKLLLSDSGFYLCAWSVQGPGNTIYFGEGSWLTVV.